The rows below give T cell receptor beta chains drawn from one sample of a study of blood T cells in healthy people across ages. MiXCR, applied by TCRdb to the 5' RACE reads, yields one record per CDR3 protein. The sample consists of more than 1.4 million distinct CDR3 sequences, roughly 45% of them appearing once. The sample was blood. These receptors originate from a woman aged 18-35 years in good health. Both conserved end residues are part of each CDR3. Fields, in order: CDR3 DNA, CDR3 protein, D gene, clone size, V gene, J gene. D genes are given only for firm matches. Clone size is stated in some rows and not others, as once, few, many or a class when expanded.

TGTGCCAGCAGTACCTATGGGGGAGGCGGTGAAAAACTGTTTTTT,CASSTYGGGGEKLFF,NA,NA,TRBV6-1,TRBJ1-4
TGCAGTGCTAGAAGGGCCCACCCGATCGGAGAGACCCAGTACTTC,CSARRAHPIGETQYF,NA,few,TRBV20-1,TRBJ2-5
TGCAGTGCTAGCCAGGGATTGGGATCCTATAATTCACCCCTCCACTTT,CSASQGLGSYNSPLHF,NA,NA,TRBV20-1,TRBJ1-6
TGCAGTGCTAGAGTCGGGACTAGCGGGGAGCAGTTCTTC,CSARVGTSGEQFF,TRBD2,NA,TRBV20-1,TRBJ2-1
TGCAGTGCTACGGACCCTACGGATACGCAGTATTTT,CSATDPTDTQYF,NA,few,TRBV20-1,TRBJ2-3
TGCGCCAGCAGCTCCCAGGGGGTTCTCGCAGATACGCAGTATTTT,CASSSQGVLADTQYF,TRBD1,NA,TRBV5-1,TRBJ2-3
TGTGCCAGCCGGCGTAGCAGTGAGCTCCAGCATTTT,CASRRSSELQHF,NA,NA,TRBV2,TRBJ1-5
TGTGCCAGCAGTTTTCCGGGAGTAGGTGATACGCAGTATTTT,CASSFPGVGDTQYF,NA,few,TRBV12-3/TRBV12-4,TRBJ2-3
TGTGCCAGCACCACCTGGGCCGACAGGGGAGAGACCCAGTACTTC,CASTTWADRGETQYF,TRBD1,NA,TRBV6-6,TRBJ2-5
TGCAGTGCTCAAGCGGGGGGCCTTTTAGATACGCAGTATTTT,CSAQAGGLLDTQYF,TRBD2,NA,TRBV20-1,TRBJ2-3
TGTGCCAGCAGCCAAGCCCCCGGGCTAGCTGAGGAGACCCAGTACTTC,CASSQAPGLAEETQYF,NA,NA,TRBV4-2,TRBJ2-5
TGTGCCAGCAGCCAAAGTGGGTCTAGGGCTGAAGCTTTCTTT,CASSQSGSRAEAFF,NA,few,TRBV7-9,TRBJ1-1
TGTGCCAGCAGAGTCCGGGACTACCAAGACAATGAGCAGTTCTTC,CASRVRDYQDNEQFF,TRBD2,many,TRBV6-1,TRBJ2-1
TGTGCCTGGACCCATGCGACTAGCGGGAGGTCCTACAATGAGCAGTTCTTC,CAWTHATSGRSYNEQFF,TRBD2,NA,TRBV30,TRBJ2-1
TGCAGCGTCACCTCCAGGGGCCCTAGCTCCTACGAGCAGTACTTC,CSVTSRGPSSYEQYF,NA,few,TRBV29-1,TRBJ2-7
TGTGCCCGCAGCCAAGTCGGGACTACCTCCTACAATGAGCAGTTCTTC,CARSQVGTTSYNEQFF,TRBD2,NA,TRBV3-1,TRBJ2-1
TGCGCCAGCAGCCCGGGAGGGGGGGAGGGCAATCAGCCCCAGCATTTT,CASSPGGGEGNQPQHF,NA,NA,TRBV4-1,TRBJ1-5
TGTGCCAGCAGCTTACGACTAGCGGGGGGGACCAACACAGATACGCAGTATTTT,CASSLRLAGGTNTDTQYF,TRBD2,few,TRBV7-2,TRBJ2-3
TGTGCCGGGGGGGACTCCTACAATGAGCAGTTCTTC,CAGGDSYNEQFF,TRBD2,few,TRBV28,TRBJ2-1
TGTGCCAGCTCACCTCTTGGGACTAGCGGGTCTAGCTCCTACAATGAGCAGTTCTTC,CASSPLGTSGSSSYNEQFF,TRBD2,NA,TRBV18,TRBJ2-1
TGTGCCAGCAGCTTAGGGACAGGGGGCATTCAGTACTTC,CASSLGTGGIQYF,TRBD1,NA,TRBV7-9,TRBJ2-4
TGCGCCAGCAGCTTGGGTACCTTTGGACAGGGCACAGATACGCAGTATTTT,CASSLGTFGQGTDTQYF,TRBD1,NA,TRBV5-1,TRBJ2-3
TGTGCCAGCAGCTCCTCGTCGGGGGCTCCTACAATGAACACTGAAGCTTTCTTT,CASSSSSGAPTMNTEAFF,NA,few,TRBV11-1,TRBJ1-1
TGTGCCAGCAGCACCCGGGACAGGGGTCCCGAGCAGTACTTC,CASSTRDRGPEQYF,TRBD1,NA,TRBV12-3/TRBV12-4,TRBJ2-7
TGTGCCAGCAGTTTAAGCTATGCCCCATCCAATGGCGACAATGAGCAGTTCTTC,CASSLSYAPSNGDNEQFF,NA,few,TRBV27,TRBJ2-1
TGCAGTGCTAGCCGGGAGACAGAGACCCAGTACTTC,CSASRETETQYF,NA,few,TRBV20-1,TRBJ2-5
TGTGCCAGCAGCATGGGACTGAACACCGGGGAGCTGTTTTTT,CASSMGLNTGELFF,NA,NA,TRBV2,TRBJ2-2
TGTGCCATTGGGACTAGCGGGGGAGCGAACACCGGGGAGCTGTTTTTT,CAIGTSGGANTGELFF,TRBD2,few,TRBV10-3,TRBJ2-2
TGCGCCAGCAGCCAAGAAGAGGCAGGGAACTACGAGCAGTACTTC,CASSQEEAGNYEQYF,NA,few,TRBV4-1,TRBJ2-7
TGTGCCAGCAGTTACTCGATGGGACAGGGGATCGGGGGCACTGAAGCTTTCTTT,CASSYSMGQGIGGTEAFF,TRBD1,few,TRBV6-5,TRBJ1-1
TGTGCCAGCAGCCCCAGGGACCACAATGAGCAGTTCTTC,CASSPRDHNEQFF,NA,once,TRBV11-3,TRBJ2-1
TGCGCCAGCAGCCAGGCGTACGGCTGGTACAATGAGCAGTACTTC,CASSQAYGWYNEQYF,NA,NA,TRBV4-1,TRBJ2-7
TGTGCCAGCAGCTTTACTTCTAGCGGGGCCGGGGAGCTGTTTTTT,CASSFTSSGAGELFF,TRBD2,NA,TRBV14,TRBJ2-2
TGTGCCAGCAGCCAAGGGCCAACTGAGCAGTACTTC,CASSQGPTEQYF,NA,NA,TRBV3-1,TRBJ2-5
TGCAGTGCTACCTCGACAGGGGACTCACCCCTCCACTTT,CSATSTGDSPLHF,TRBD1,NA,TRBV20-1,TRBJ1-6
TGTGCCAGCAGTTTACTCGGTCACTCGAACGGGGAGCTGTTTTTT,CASSLLGHSNGELFF,NA,NA,TRBV28,TRBJ2-2
TGTGCCAGCAGCTTAGGGATTGGGGACTACAATGAGCAGTTCTTC,CASSLGIGDYNEQFF,NA,few,TRBV7-2,TRBJ2-1
TGCAGCGTTGAAGGGGGACGGGACCAAGAGACCCAGTACTTC,CSVEGGRDQETQYF,NA,few,TRBV29-1,TRBJ2-5
TGTGCCAGCAGTGACGGGATAGGTGGCTACACCTTC,CASSDGIGGYTF,NA,NA,TRBV6-1,TRBJ1-2
TGTGCCACTACCCATAGCGGGAGGGAGACCCAGTACTTC,CATTHSGRETQYF,TRBD2,NA,TRBV7-2,TRBJ2-5
TGCAGCGTCCTTGAGGGGAGTAACTATGGCTACACCTTC,CSVLEGSNYGYTF,NA,few,TRBV29-1,TRBJ1-2
TGCGCCAGCCGACTATTTCCGGGACAGGGGAAGGACTATGGCTACACCTTC,CASRLFPGQGKDYGYTF,TRBD1,NA,TRBV5-1,TRBJ1-2
TGTGCCAGCAGCATCCACCCGAGGGTTAACAATGAGCAGTTCTTC,CASSIHPRVNNEQFF,NA,few,TRBV7-9,TRBJ2-1
TGTGCCAGCAGCCCAACAAACTGGAACTATGGCTACACCTTC,CASSPTNWNYGYTF,NA,NA,TRBV28,TRBJ1-2
TGTGCCAGCAGTTACTCGGCAGGGTACGAGCAGTACTTC,CASSYSAGYEQYF,NA,many,TRBV6-5,TRBJ2-7
TGTGCCAGCTCATCCGGGATACAGTCGGACGAGCAGTACTTC,CASSSGIQSDEQYF,NA,NA,TRBV18,TRBJ2-7
TGTGCCAGCAGCATAGGCTTGGCCGGGACGAGTGAAAAACTGTTTTTT,CASSIGLAGTSEKLFF,NA,NA,TRBV7-9,TRBJ1-4
TGTGCCAGCAAGGCCAACCGGGACGCCGATTACGAGCAGTACTTC,CASKANRDADYEQYF,NA,NA,TRBV27,TRBJ2-7
TGTGCCAGCAGTTACCCTAGGACTGCCGAGCAGTACTTC,CASSYPRTAEQYF,NA,NA,TRBV6-5,TRBJ2-7
TGCGCCAGCAGCTTGGAGGGGGCGCGGGAAGATAGGAATGGCTACACCTTC,CASSLEGAREDRNGYTF,TRBD1,many,TRBV5-1,TRBJ1-2
TGTGCCAGCAGTGACTCAACCCAAGAGACCCGGTACTTC,CASSDSTQETRYF,NA,once,TRBV28,TRBJ2-5
TGTGCCAGCAGCCAAGCCCTAGCGGGAGGAACCTACGAGCAGTACTTC,CASSQALAGGTYEQYF,TRBD2,many,TRBV4-2,TRBJ2-7